Here is one T cell receptor beta chain with its context. Antigen specificity is unknown. Germline CDR1 and CDR2: MNHEY and SMNVEV (reference sequence). Trimming removed 5 bases at V and 5 bases at J, with 10 bases between. There are 13 residues in the CDR3. The data were obtained in a study of vaccination and CD4 T cells after COVID-19. About the research overall: Six men and four women formed the convalescents, two being Hispanic.

The Oncomine TCR Beta short-read assay sequenced DNA from cultured CD4+ T cells. TCRdb reprocessed the PCR reads via MiXCR and lists one record per CDR3 protein. Among about 14,000 distinct CDR3 sequences, around 56% were seen once, and the ten largest hold over 6%. The treatment denotes: roughly 10-day PBMC culture with coronavirus spike peptide pools or control peptides (ViraFEST assay). The gene calls are TRBV27 and TRBJ1-5; the D gene is possibly TRBD1 (6 bases). This clonotype was sampled from a human donor who had recovered from COVID-19. The material sequenced was CD4+ T cells from blood, cultured in vitro. This chain's CDR3 is CASSTGLHQPQHF. The CDR3 nucleotides read TGTGCCAGCAGTACAGGGCTGCATCAGCCCCAGCATTTT.